The rows below give T cell receptor beta chains drawn from one sample of a study of blood T cells in healthy people across ages. One entry per CDR3 protein results from TCRdb running MiXCR on the 5' RACE reads. Here the sample spans roughly 1,500,000 distinct CDR3 sequences, almost 35% being singletons. Sequencing used blood. These receptors were collected from a woman aged 25 to 39 in good health. The CDR3 runs from the conserved cysteine through the conserved F or W. D genes are given only for firm matches. Size is stated for part of the rows, as once, few or many counts, or as a class when the clone is expanded.

D	V	J	size	DNA	CDR3
.	TRBV4-1	TRBJ2-1	.	TGCGCCAGCAGCCAAATAACGGACAATGAGCAGTTCTTC	CASSQITDNEQFF
.	TRBV7-9	TRBJ1-5	few	TGTGCCAGCAGCTCTGGGACCGGCGTCGTGATTGATCGGCCCCAGCATTTT	CASSSGTGVVIDRPQHF
.	TRBV9	TRBJ2-7	.	TGTGCCAGCAGCGTAGGCAACCGCTACGAGCAGTACTTC	CASSVGNRYEQYF
TRBD2	TRBV7-2	TRBJ2-5	.	TGTGCCAGCAGCCCCCTAGGCACTTCGGGGGGGACCCAGTACTTC	CASSPLGTSGGTQYF
TRBD2	TRBV4-2	TRBJ2-7	.	TGTGCCAGCAGCCAAGTGTGGCTAGCGGGTCAAGGGGAGCAGTACTTC	CASSQVWLAGQGEQYF
TRBD1	TRBV5-1	TRBJ1-2	.	TGCGCCAGCAGCTTGTCGCCGGGACAGGAATATGGCTACACCTTC	CASSLSPGQEYGYTF
.	TRBV7-8	TRBJ2-1	few	TGTGCCAGCAGCTTAGCTTCCGGGATCTCCTACAATGAGCAGTTCTTC	CASSLASGISYNEQFF
TRBD2	TRBV20-1	TRBJ2-5	.	TGCAGTGCTAGTTTAGCGGGGCAACAAGAGACCCAGTACTTC	CSASLAGQQETQYF
.	TRBV9	TRBJ2-6	few	TGTGCCAGCACCCAGAGTGGGGGGCTTGGGGCCAACGTCCTGACTTTC	CASTQSGGLGANVLTF
.	TRBV20-1	TRBJ1-6	.	TGCAGTGCTAGAGAGGGGGGGCGGAGCTCCTATAATTCACCCCTCCACTTT	CSAREGGRSSYNSPLHF
.	TRBV9	TRBJ2-1	.	TGTGCCAGCTCCCCCGTGTCTCCCGGACGTGGTGAGCAGTTCTTC	CASSPVSPGRGEQFF
.	TRBV5-1	TRBJ2-5	few	TGCGCCAGCAGAGGGGGCCGCGGGGTCGGAGAAGAGACCCAGTACTTC	CASRGGRGVGEETQYF
TRBD2	TRBV3-1	TRBJ2-3	.	TGTGCCAGCAACCAAGAAGGAGGGCTAGCGGGGGCCATTTCAGTGGATACGCAGTATTTT	CASNQEGGLAGAISVDTQYF
.	TRBV5-1	TRBJ1-2	many	TGTGCCAGCAGTTTAGGAGGGAGCGACTATGGCTACACCTTC	CASSLGGSDYGYTF
TRBD1	TRBV10-1	TRBJ2-3	.	TGCGCCAGCAGTGAGCCGGGACAGGGGGGAGATACGCAGTATTTT	CASSEPGQGGDTQYF
.	TRBV5-1	TRBJ2-7	many	TGCGCCAGCAGCTTTGGACACAGCTACGAGCAGTACTTC	CASSFGHSYEQYF
.	TRBV6-5	TRBJ2-3	few	TGTGCCAGCAGTTACTCTCCGGGACCTCGGGGCACGCAGTATTTT	CASSYSPGPRGTQYF
TRBD1	TRBV29-1	TRBJ2-7	few	TGCAGCGTGATGACAGGGTGGAACGAGCAGTACTTC	CSVMTGWNEQYF
TRBD1	TRBV27	TRBJ1-2	few	TGTGCCAGCAGTTTTGGTCAGGGGGCTCAGGGCTACACCTTC	CASSFGQGAQGYTF
.	TRBV5-1	TRBJ2-1	few	TGCGCCAGCAGCCCCCATTGGGGCGCGTACAATGAGCAGTTCTTC	CASSPHWGAYNEQFF
TRBD2	TRBV9	TRBJ2-7	once	TGTGCCAGCAGCATAACTAGCGGAAGCTCTCGTCCCCAGCAGTACTTC	CASSITSGSSRPQQYF
TRBD1	TRBV20-1	TRBJ1-1	.	TGCAGTGCTAGCACAGGGGGCGCCGGGTTAAGCACTGAAGCTTTCTTT	CSASTGGAGLSTEAFF
TRBD1	TRBV7-8	TRBJ1-5	.	TGTGCCAGCAAGGACAGGGGGGATCAGCCCCAGCATTTT	CASKDRGDQPQHF
.	TRBV29-1	TRBJ1-2	few	TGCAGCGTTGACGGGACACAATATGGCTACACCTTC	CSVDGTQYGYTF
.	TRBV20-1	TRBJ2-7	few	TGCAGTGCTAGAAGGGTTGATAGCAGTTACGAGCAGTACTTC	CSARRVDSSYEQYF
.	TRBV18	TRBJ2-2	many	TGTGCCAGCTCACCACAAGGGGCTAACACCGGGGAGCTGTTTTTT	CASSPQGANTGELFF
.	TRBV29-1	TRBJ2-7	.	TGCAGCGTTCTAGGGGGGCCGTCCTACGAGCAGTACTTC	CSVLGGPSYEQYF
.	TRBV6-2/TRBV6-3	TRBJ2-3	many	TGTGCCAGCAGTGGGAAGTCTGTTACAGATACGCAGTATTTT	CASSGKSVTDTQYF
.	TRBV12-3/TRBV12-4	TRBJ2-7	once	TGTGCCAGCAGTAAGCCGGGACACACCTACGAGCAGTACTTC	CASSKPGHTYEQYF
.	TRBV10-2	TRBJ2-1	few	TGCGCCATCCCGGCCAATGAGCAGTTCTTC	CAIPANEQFF
.	TRBV5-5	TRBJ1-1	few	TGTGCCAGCATACAGAGGAATACTGAAGCTTTCTTT	CASIQRNTEAFF
.	TRBV3-1	TRBJ1-2	.	TGTGCCAGCAGCCAAAAGGATAACTATGGCTACACCTTC	CASSQKDNYGYTF
TRBD1	TRBV7-9	TRBJ2-1	few	TGTGCCAGCAGCTCGGCAGGGGGATTTTTCTACAATGAGCAGTTCTTC	CASSSAGGFFYNEQFF
.	TRBV20-1	TRBJ1-5	few	TGCAGTGCTAGAGATTCAGTTTATCAGCCCCAGCATTTT	CSARDSVYQPQHF
.	TRBV6-1	TRBJ2-7	many	TGTGCCAGCAGTGACGGTCCCTACGAGCAGTACTTC	CASSDGPYEQYF
TRBD2	TRBV7-2	TRBJ2-5	few	TGTGCCAGCAGCTCCAGACTAGCGGAGTCCCCAGAGACCCAGTACTTC	CASSSRLAESPETQYF
.	TRBV20-1	TRBJ1-1	.	TGCAGTGCCTCCCCGTGGACTTTCTTT	CSASPWTFF
.	TRBV3-1	TRBJ2-1	few	TGTGCCAGCAGCCAAGTACAGAATGAGCAGTTCTTC	CASSQVQNEQFF
TRBD1	TRBV7-9	TRBJ1-4	few	TGTGCCAGCAGCGCGGACAGGGGAAGAACTAATGAAAAACTGTTTTTT	CASSADRGRTNEKLFF
.	TRBV7-9	TRBJ2-7	.	TGTGCCAGCAGCTTAAGGACGGGAGTGGGCGAGCAGTACTTC	CASSLRTGVGEQYF
.	TRBV6-5	TRBJ2-2	few	TGTGCCAGCAGTTACTCTCGCGTTAGGCCCGGGGAGCTGTTTTTT	CASSYSRVRPGELFF
TRBD1	TRBV11-2	TRBJ2-7	few	TGTGCCAGCAACACCCGGCCCGGGACAGGGGTATCCTACGAGCAGTACTTC	CASNTRPGTGVSYEQYF
.	TRBV20-1	TRBJ2-1	few	TGCAGTGCTAGCTTGGGCCGCCTGACAATTTACAATGAGCAGTTCTTC	CSASLGRLTIYNEQFF